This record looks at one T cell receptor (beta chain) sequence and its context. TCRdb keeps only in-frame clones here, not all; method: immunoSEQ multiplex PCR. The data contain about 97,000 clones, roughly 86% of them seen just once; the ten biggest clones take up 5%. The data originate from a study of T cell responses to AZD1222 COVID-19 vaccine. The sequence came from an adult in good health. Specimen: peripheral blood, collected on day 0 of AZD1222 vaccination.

The CDR3 DNA is TGTGCCAGCAGCCCTTGGGACCGTATTAACACTGAAGCTTTCTTT. This sequence encodes CASSPWDRINTEAFF. The chain uses TRBV11-2 and TRBJ1-1; TRBD1 might be the D (5 bases). Germline assignment: CDR1 SGHAT and CDR2 FQNNGV. The CDR3 covers 15 residues. V gave up 5 bases and J gave up 2 bases, with 15 bases separating them.